This paragraph covers one T cell receptor beta chain sequence. Its antigen is currently not known. Per-base quality was not reported, and no clone a single base away is much larger than it. This sample was taken from a study of CD8 T cells in Susac syndrome (dated by TCRdb to between 2017 and 2020). Study-level background: Repertoire sequencing was used to test whether CD8+ T cell activation and differentiation in Susac syndrome was antigen driven. The paper as a whole reports these results and caveats: The TCR sequencing and HLA analysis was acknowledged to have included a relatively small number of individuals.

RNA was extracted with the RNeasy kit and roughly 0.45 to 1 ug was reverse transcribed using random hexamers. The immunoSEQ multiplex PCR assay, covering 54 Vbeta and 13 Jbeta segments, was used to amplify TCR beta CDR3 regions. To correct PCR amplification bias, a synthetic template baseline was used for both primer optimization and computational correction. The original pipeline was this. Only productive sequences were kept, with reads annotated to V, D and J genes according to IMGT and analyzed in immunoSEQ Analyzer. To calculate clonality, Shannon entropy was normalized by log2 of the number of productive unique sequences and then subtracted from one. Public and private clones were assessed among the 100 most prevalent clones of each patient and control. A clone was defined as Susac-specific if it was absent from the healthy and MS cohorts, from roughly 980 published viral clones and from other ImmuneACCESS disease sequences. TCRdb ran its own pipeline on the public reads, namely fastp trimming at Q25 and MiXCR clone calling, and kept in-frame beta chains. Each entry merges the rows of one CDR3 protein and shows their most common DNA and genes. The V and J calls reflect TCRdb's pipeline rather than the authors' work. The sample includes hundreds of thousands of distinct CDR3 sequences, with 85% to 95% observed a single time. The ten top clones hold roughly 0.07% of the sample.

Trimming at the junction amounts to 0 bases on V and 0 bases on J, and the germline ends lie 16 bases apart. From the cysteine up to the phenylalanine, the CDR3 has a length of 19 residues. Only the CDR3 DNA is retained, 57 bases long and in frame from the first base. In the germline V gene, CDR1 corresponds to SGDLS and CDR2 to YYNGEE. High-throughput TCR beta sequencing profiled peripheral blood CD8+ and CD4+ T cells from healthy donors, Susac syndrome patients and multiple sclerosis patients. Multiple sclerosis controls were treatment-naive patients with stable or active relapsing-remitting disease fulfilling revised McDonald criteria. Bulk CD8+ and CD4+ T cells were purified magnetically by negative isolation, whereas CD8+ TEMRA cells were enriched by FACS. Blood was drawn into EDTA tubes, processed within 24 hours, and PBMCs were isolated by density gradient centrifugation. PBMCs destined for TCR sequencing were cryopreserved in liquid nitrogen and later thawed in a 37 °C water bath. Purity of sorted or isolated CD4+, CD8+ and CD8+ TEMRA cells was at least 90%.

The sample consisted of CD4+ T cells from PBMCs. The clonotype originates from a human donor with multiple sclerosis. This receptor chain uses TRBV9 and TRBJ2-6, with TRBD1 tentatively as D gene (6 bases match). The DNA is TGTGCCAGCAGCGTAGCAGGAGGACAGCCTCTCTCTGGGGCCAACGTCCTGACTTTC. It translates to CASSVAGGQPLSGANVLTF.